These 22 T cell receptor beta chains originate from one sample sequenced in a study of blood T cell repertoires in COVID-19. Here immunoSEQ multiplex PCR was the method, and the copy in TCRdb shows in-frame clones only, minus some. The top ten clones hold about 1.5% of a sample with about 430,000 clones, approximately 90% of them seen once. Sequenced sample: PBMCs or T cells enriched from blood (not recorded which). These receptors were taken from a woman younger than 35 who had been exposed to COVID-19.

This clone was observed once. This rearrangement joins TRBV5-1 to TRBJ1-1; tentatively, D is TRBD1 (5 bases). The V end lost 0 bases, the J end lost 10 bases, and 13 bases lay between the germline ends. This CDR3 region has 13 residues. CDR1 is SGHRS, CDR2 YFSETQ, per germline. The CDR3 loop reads CASSLEGGERAFF. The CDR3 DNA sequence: TGCGCCAGCAGCTTGGAGGGAGGGGAGAGAGCTTTCTTT.

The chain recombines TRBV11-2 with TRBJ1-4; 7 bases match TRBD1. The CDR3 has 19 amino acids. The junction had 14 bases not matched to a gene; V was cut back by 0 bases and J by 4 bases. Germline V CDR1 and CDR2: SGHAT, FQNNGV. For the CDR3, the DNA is TGTGCCAGCAGCTTAGATCTCATATTAGCGGGACAGTTTAATGAAAAACTGTTTTTT. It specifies CASSLDLILAGQFNEKLFF.

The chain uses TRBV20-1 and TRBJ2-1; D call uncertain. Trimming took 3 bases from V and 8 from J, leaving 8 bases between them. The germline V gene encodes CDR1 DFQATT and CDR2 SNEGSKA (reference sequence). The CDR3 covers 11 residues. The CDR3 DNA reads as TGCAGTGCTAGTTTGCAGTATGAGCAGTTCTTC. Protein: CSASLQYEQFF.

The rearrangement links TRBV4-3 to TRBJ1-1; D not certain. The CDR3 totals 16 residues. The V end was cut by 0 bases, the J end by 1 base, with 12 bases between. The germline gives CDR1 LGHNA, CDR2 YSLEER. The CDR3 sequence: CASSQDLADSNTEAFF. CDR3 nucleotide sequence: TGCGCCAGCAGCCAAGATCTTGCAGATTCGAACACTGAAGCTTTCTTT.

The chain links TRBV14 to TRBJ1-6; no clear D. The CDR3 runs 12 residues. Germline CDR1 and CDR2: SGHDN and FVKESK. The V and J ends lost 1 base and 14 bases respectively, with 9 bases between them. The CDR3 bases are TGTGCCAGCAGCCAAGGAGCTTATACCCTCCACTTT. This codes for CASSQGAYTLHF. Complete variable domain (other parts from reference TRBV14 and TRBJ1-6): EAGVTQFPSHSVIEKGQTVTLRCDPISGHDNLYWYRRVMGKEIKFLLHFVKESKQDESGMPNNRFLAERTGGTYSTLKVQPAELEDSGVYFCASSQGAYTLHFGNGTRLTVT.

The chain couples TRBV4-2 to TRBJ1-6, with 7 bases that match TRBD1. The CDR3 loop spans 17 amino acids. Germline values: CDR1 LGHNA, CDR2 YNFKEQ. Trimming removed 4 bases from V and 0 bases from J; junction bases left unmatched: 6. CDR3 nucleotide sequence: TGTGCCAGCAGCCCCGGACAGGCAAGCTCCTATAATTCACCCCTCCACTTT. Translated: CASSPGQASSYNSPLHF.

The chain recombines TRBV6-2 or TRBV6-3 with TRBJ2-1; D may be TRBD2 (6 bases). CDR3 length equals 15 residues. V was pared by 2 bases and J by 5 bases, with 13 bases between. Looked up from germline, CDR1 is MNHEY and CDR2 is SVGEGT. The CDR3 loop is CASSYGGGGNNEQFF. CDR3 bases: TGTGCCAGCAGTTACGGGGGAGGAGGGAACAATGAGCAGTTCTTC.

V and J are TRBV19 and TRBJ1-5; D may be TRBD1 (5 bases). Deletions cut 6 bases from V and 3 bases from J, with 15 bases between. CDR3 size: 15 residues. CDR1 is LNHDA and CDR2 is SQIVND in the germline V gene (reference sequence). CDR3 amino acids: CASRSGGGYNQPQHF. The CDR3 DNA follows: TGTGCCAGTAGATCCGGGGGGGGTTACAATCAGCCCCAGCATTTT. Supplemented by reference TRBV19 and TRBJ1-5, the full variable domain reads DGGITQSPKYLFRKEGQNVTLSCEQNLNHDAMYWYRQDPGQGLRLIYYSQIVNDFQKGDIAEGYSVSREKKESFPLTVTSAQKNPTAFYLCASRSGGGYNQPQHFGDGTRLSIL.

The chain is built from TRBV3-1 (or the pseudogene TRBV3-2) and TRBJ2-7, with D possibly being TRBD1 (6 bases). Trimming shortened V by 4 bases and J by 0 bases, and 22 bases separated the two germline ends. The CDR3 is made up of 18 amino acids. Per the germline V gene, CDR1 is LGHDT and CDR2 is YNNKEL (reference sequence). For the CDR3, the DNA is TGTGCCAGCAGCCCGAACCCAACCCGGGACACACGCTCCTACGAGCAGTACTTC. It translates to CASSPNPTRDTRSYEQYF.

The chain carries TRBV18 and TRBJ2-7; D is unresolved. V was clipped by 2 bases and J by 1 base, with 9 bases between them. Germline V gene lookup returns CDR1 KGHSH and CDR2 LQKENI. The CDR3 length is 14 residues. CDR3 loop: CASSPTLGSYEQYF. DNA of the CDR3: TGTGCCAGCTCACCAACCCTCGGGTCCTACGAGCAGTACTTC.

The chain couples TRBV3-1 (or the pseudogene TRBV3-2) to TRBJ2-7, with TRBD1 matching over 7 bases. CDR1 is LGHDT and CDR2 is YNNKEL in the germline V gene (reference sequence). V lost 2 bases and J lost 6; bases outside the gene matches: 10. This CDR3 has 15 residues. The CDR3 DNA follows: TGTGCCAGCAGCCAATATGAGACAGGGAGACGCGAGCAGTACTTC. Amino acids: CASSQYETGRREQYF.

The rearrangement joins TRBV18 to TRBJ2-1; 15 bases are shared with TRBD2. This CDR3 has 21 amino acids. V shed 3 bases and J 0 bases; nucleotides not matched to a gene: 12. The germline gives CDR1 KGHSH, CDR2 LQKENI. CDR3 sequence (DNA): TGTGCCAGCTCACCCTACGATTCCGGGACTAGCGGGAGGAGCTCCTACAATGAGCAGTTCTTC. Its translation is CASSPYDSGTSGRSSYNEQFF.

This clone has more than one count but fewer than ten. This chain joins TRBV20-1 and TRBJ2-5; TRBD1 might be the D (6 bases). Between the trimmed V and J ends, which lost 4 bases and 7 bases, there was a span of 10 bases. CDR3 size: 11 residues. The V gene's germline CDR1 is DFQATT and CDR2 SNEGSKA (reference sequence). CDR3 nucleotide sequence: TGCAGTGCTATGGGACACGGGACCCAGTACTTC. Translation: CSAMGHGTQYF.

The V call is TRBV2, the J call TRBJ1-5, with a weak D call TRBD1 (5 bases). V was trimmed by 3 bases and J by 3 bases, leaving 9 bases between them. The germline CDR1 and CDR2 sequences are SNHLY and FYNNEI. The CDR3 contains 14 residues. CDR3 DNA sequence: TGTGCCAGCAGTGACACCAGGGTCAATCAGCCCCAGCATTTT. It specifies CASSDTRVNQPQHF.

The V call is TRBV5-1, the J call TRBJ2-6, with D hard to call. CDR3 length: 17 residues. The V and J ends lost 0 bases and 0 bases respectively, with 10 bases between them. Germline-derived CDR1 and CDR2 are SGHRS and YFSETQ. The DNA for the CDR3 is TGCGCCAGCAGCTTGGGACTTACCCACTCTGGGGCCAACGTCCTGACTTTC. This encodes CASSLGLTHSGANVLTF.

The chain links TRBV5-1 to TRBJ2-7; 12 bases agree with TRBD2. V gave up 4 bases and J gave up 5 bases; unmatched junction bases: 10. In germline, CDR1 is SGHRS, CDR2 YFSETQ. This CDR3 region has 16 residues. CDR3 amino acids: CASSRNLAGGPNEQYF. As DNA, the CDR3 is TGCGCCAGCAGCAGAAATCTAGCGGGAGGGCCCAACGAGCAGTACTTC. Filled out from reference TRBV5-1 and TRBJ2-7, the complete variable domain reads KAGVTQTPRYLIKTRGQQVTLSCSPISGHRSVSWYQQTPGQGLQFLFEYFSETQRNKGNFPGRFSGRQFSNSRSEMNVSTLELGDSALYLCASSRNLAGGPNEQYFGPGTRLTVT.

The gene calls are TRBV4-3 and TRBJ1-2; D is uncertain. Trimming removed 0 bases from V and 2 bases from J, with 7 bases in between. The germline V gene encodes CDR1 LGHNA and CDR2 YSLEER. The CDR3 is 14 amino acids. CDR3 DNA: TGCGCCAGCAGCCAAGATCGTAGCAACTATGGCTACACCTTC. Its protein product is CASSQDRSNYGYTF.

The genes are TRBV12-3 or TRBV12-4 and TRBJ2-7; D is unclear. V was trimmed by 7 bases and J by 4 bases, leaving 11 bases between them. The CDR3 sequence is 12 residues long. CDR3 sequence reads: CASTTRIYEQYF. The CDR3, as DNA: TGTGCCAGCACAACGAGAATTTACGAGCAGTACTTC.

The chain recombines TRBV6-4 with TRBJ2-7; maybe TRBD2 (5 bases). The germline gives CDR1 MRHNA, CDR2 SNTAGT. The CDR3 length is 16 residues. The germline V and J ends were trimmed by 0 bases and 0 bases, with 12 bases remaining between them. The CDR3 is CASSDSRGGPSYEQYF. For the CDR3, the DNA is TGTGCCAGCAGTGACTCACGAGGAGGCCCCTCCTACGAGCAGTACTTC.

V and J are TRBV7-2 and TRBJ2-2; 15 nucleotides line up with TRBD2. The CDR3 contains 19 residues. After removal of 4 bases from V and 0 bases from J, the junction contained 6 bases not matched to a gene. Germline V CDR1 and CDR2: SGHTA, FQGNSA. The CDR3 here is CASSYPRTSGGANTGELFF. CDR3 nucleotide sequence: TGTGCCAGCAGCTATCCCCGGACTAGCGGGGGGGCGAACACCGGGGAGCTGTTTTTT.

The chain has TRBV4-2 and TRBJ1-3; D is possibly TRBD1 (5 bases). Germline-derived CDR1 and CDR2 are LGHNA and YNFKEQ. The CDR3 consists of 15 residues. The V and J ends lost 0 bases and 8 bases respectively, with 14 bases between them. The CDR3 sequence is CASSQDSETVDTIYF. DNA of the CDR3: TGTGCCAGCAGCCAAGATTCGGAGACAGTAGACACCATATATTTT.

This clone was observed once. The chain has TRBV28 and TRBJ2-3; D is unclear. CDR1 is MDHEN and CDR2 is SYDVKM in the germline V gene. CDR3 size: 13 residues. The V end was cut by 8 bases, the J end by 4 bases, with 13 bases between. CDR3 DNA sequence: TGTGCCAGCGGCCCGGGTGGTTCAGATACGCAGTATTTT. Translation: CASGPGGSDTQYF.